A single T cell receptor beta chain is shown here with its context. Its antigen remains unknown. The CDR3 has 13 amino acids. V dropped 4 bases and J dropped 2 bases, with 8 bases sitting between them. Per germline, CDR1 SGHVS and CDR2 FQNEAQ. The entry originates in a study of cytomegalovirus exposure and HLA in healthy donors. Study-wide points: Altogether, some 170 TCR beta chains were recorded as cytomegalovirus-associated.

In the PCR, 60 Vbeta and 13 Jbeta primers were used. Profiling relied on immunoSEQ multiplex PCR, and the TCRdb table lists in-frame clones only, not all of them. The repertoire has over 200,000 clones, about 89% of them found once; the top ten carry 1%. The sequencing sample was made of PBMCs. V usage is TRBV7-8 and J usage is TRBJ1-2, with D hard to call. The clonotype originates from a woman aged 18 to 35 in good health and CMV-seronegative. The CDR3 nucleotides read TGTGCCAGCAGCTCAGGTGAAAACTATGGCTACACCTTC. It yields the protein CASSSGENYGYTF. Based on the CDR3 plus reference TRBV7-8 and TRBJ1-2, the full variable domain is GAGVSQSPRYKVAKRGQDVALRCDPISGHVSLFWYQQALGQGPEFLTYFQNEAQLDKSGLPSDRFFAERPEGSVSTLKIQRTQQEDSAVYLCASSSGENYGYTFGSGTRLTVV.